This TCR beta chain was recorded in a study of blood T cell repertoires in COVID-19. Assay: immunoSEQ multiplex PCR; the TCRdb copy retains only in-frame clones and omits some. Among 55,000 to 90,000 clones listed, 88% were seen once. Per germline, CDR1 SGHRS and CDR2 YFSETQ. CDR3 length: 14 amino acids. With 4 bases removed from V and 5 bases from J, the gap between germline ends came to 14 bases. Material for sequencing was peripheral blood. The receptor comes from a human donor in a cohort sampled during active COVID-19. The rearrangement joins TRBV5-1 to TRBJ2-3; D perhaps matches TRBD2 (6 bases). The DNA for the CDR3 is TGCGCCAGCAGCCTAACGGGAGTTGAAGATACGCAGTATTTT. Encoded protein: CASSLTGVEDTQYF.